The 5 T cell receptor beta chains below were found in one sample sequenced in a study of CD8 T cells in Susac syndrome. RNA in amounts of roughly 0.5 to 1 ug was reverse transcribed with random hexamers. TCRdb used MiXCR to reprocess the immunoSEQ multiplex PCR reads, holding one entry per CDR3 protein. The sample carries 150,000 or so distinct CDR3 sequences, roughly 96% recorded once. The source material was CD8+ T cells from PBMCs. The receptors shown here come from a human donor with multiple sclerosis.

The chain joins TRBV12-3 or TRBV12-4 to TRBJ2-5; D may be TRBD2 (5 bases). This CDR3 spans 13 amino acids. Trimming shortened V by 6 bases and J by 1 base, and 9 bases separated the two germline ends. The CDR3: CASRSGPQETQYF. DNA for the CDR3: TGTGCCAGCAGAAGCGGTCCCCAAGAGACCCAGTACTTC.

The rearrangement joins TRBV3-1 to TRBJ2-3; a weak D match, TRBD1 (6 bases). Trimming left V 3 bases short and J 4 bases short, with 14 bases between. Germline V gene data show CDR1 as LGHDT and CDR2 as YNNKEL (reference sequence). This CDR3 is built from 15 residues. DNA for the CDR3: TGTGCCAGCAGCCAGAGGTACAGGGCTGCAGATACGCAGTATTTT. This codes for CASSQRYRAADTQYF.

This chain connects TRBV12-3 or TRBV12-4 to TRBJ1-1; D call uncertain. The CDR3 is 14 amino acids. Trimming removed 2 bases at V and 1 base at J, with 8 bases between. CDR3 bases: TGTGCCAGCAGTTTATTTTCGGGGAACACTGAAGCTTTCTTT. Translation gives CASSLFSGNTEAFF.

The J gene is TRBJ1-1, the V gene TRBV19; D is unresolved. This CDR3 region has 14 residues. V lost 5 bases, J lost 4 bases, and 14 bases lay in between. Germline V gene sequence: CDR1 LNHDA, CDR2 SQIVND (reference sequence). The CDR3 DNA reads as TGTGCCAGTAGTCCAACACTTCGTGGCACTGAAGCTTTCTTT. Translated, it gives CASSPTLRGTEAFF.

CDR3 amino acids: CASSSTGGRGTDTQYF. For the CDR3, the DNA is TGTGCCAGTAGCTCAACAGGGGGCAGGGGCACAGATACGCAGTATTTT. V is TRBV19 and J is TRBJ2-3; 9 positions match TRBD1. The length of the CDR3 is 16 residues. Germline trimming cut 6 bases from V and 1 base from J; bases unmatched to any gene: 8. Germline loops: CDR1 LNHDA, CDR2 SQIVND (reference sequence).